This TCR beta chain appears in the sequencing data of a study of cytomegalovirus exposure and HLA in healthy donors. Sequencing was performed with immunoSEQ multiplex PCR; in TCRdb, only in-frame clones are kept and a portion is missing. Seen here are 150,000 to 200,000 clones, roughly 84% observed once, and the top ten hold around an eighth. The germline V gene has CDR1 GTSNPN and CDR2 SVGIG (reference sequence). The CDR3 length is 12 residues. Trimming took off 4 bases at V and 8 bases at J, with 11 bases between the two ends. The origin of this receptor is a woman aged 25-40 years in good health and CMV-seropositive. The sequencing input was PBMCs. The rearrangement links TRBV30 to TRBJ1-4, with D unclear. CDR3 region: CAWNPMGEKLFF. Here the CDR3 DNA reads TGTGCCTGGAATCCAATGGGCGAAAAACTGTTTTTT.